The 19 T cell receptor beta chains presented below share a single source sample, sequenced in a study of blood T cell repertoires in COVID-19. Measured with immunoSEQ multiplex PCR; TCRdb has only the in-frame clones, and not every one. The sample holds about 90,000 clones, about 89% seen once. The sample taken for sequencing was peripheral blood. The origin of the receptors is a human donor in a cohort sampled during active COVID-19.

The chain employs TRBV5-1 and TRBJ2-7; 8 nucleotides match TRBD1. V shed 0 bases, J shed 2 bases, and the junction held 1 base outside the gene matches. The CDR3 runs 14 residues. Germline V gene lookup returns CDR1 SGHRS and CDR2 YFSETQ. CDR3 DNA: TGCGCCAGCAGCTTGGGACAGGGGCCCTACGAGCAGTACTTC. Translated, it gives CASSLGQGPYEQYF.

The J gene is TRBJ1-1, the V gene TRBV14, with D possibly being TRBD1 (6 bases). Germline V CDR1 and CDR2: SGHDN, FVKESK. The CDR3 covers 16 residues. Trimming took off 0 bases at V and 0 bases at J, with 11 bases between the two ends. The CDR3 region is CASSQEPGAMNTEAFF. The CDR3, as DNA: TGTGCCAGCAGCCAAGAGCCAGGGGCAATGAACACTGAAGCTTTCTTT. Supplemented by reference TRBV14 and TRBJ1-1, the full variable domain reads EAGVTQFPSHSVIEKGQTVTLRCDPISGHDNLYWYRRVMGKEIKFLLHFVKESKQDESGMPNNRFLAERTGGTYSTLKVQPAELEDSGVYFCASSQEPGAMNTEAFFGQGTRLTVV.

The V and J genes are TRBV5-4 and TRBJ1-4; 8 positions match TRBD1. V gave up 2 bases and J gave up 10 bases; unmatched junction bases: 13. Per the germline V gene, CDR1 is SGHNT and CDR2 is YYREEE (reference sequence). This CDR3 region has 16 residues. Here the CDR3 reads CASSLGGDRGRGKLFF. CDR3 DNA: TGTGCCAGCAGCTTAGGGGGCGACAGGGGCAGAGGAAAACTGTTTTTT.

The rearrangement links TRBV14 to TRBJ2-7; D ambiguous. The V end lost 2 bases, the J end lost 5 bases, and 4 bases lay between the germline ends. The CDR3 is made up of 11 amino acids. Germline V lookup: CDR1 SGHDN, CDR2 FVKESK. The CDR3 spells CASSQSDEQYF. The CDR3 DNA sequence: TGTGCCAGCAGCCAAAGCGACGAGCAGTACTTC. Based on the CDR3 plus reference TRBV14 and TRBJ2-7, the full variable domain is EAGVTQFPSHSVIEKGQTVTLRCDPISGHDNLYWYRRVMGKEIKFLLHFVKESKQDESGMPNNRFLAERTGGTYSTLKVQPAELEDSGVYFCASSQSDEQYFGPGTRLTVT.

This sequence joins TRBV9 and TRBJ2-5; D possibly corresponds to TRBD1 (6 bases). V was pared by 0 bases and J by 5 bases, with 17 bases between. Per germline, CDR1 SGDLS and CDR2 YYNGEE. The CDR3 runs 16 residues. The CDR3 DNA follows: TGTGCCAGCAGCGTAGACCCAATGCAGGGGCGGGAGACCCAGTACTTC. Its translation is CASSVDPMQGRETQYF.

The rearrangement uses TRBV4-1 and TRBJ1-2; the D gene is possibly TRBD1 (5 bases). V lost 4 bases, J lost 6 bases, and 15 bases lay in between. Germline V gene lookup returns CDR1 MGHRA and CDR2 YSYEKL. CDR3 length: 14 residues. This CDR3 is CASSPNRFFNGYTF. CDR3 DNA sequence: TGCGCCAGCAGCCCAAACAGGTTTTTTAATGGCTACACCTTC.

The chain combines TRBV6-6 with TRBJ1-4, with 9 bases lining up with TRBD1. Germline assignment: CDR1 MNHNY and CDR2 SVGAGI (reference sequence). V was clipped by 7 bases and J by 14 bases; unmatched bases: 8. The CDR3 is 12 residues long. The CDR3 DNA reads TGTGCCAGCACCGAGACAGGGGGACAGCTGTTTTTT. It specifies CASTETGGQLFF.

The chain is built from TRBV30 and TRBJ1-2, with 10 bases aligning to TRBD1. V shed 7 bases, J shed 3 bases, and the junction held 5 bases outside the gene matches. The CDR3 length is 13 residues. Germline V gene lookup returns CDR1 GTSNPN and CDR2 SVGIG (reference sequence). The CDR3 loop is CAYRDRGDYGYTF. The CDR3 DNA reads TGTGCCTACCGGGACAGGGGTGACTATGGCTACACCTTC. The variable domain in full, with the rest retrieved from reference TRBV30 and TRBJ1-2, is SQTIHQWPATLVQPVGSPLSLECTVEGTSNPNLYWYRQAAGRGLQLLFYSVGIGQISSEVPQNLSASRPQDRQFILSSKKLLLSDSGFYLCAYRDRGDYGYTFGSGTRLTVV.

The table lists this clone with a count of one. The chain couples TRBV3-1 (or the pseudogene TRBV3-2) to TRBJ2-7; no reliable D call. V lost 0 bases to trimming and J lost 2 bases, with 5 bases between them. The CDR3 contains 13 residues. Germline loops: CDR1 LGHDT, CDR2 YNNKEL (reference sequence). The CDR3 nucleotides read TGTGCCAGCAGCCAAGACGCAGCCTACGAGCAGTACTTC. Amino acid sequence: CASSQDAAYEQYF.

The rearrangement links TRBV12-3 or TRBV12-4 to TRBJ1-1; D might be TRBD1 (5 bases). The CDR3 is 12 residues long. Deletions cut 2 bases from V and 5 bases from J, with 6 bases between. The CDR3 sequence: CASSLQGTEAFF. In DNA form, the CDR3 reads TGTGCCAGCAGTTTACAGGGAACTGAAGCTTTCTTT.

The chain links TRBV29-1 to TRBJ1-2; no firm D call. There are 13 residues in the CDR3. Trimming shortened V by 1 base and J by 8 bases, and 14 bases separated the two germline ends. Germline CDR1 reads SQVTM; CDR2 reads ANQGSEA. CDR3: CSVEGNTPRGYTF. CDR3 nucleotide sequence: TGCAGCGTTGAAGGTAATACACCGCGGGGCTACACCTTC. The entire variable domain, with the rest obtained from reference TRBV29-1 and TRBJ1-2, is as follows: SAVISQKPSRDICQRGTSLTIQCQVDSQVTMMFWYRQQPGQSLTLIATANQGSEATYESGFVIDKFPISRPNLTFSTLTVSNMSPEDSSIYLCSVEGNTPRGYTFGSGTRLTVV.

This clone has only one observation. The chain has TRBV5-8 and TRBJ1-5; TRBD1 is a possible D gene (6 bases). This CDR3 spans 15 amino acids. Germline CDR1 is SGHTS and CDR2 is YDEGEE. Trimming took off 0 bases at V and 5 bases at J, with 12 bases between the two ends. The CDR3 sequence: CASSLAGGSYQPQHF. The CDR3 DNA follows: TGTGCCAGCAGCTTGGCGGGGGGCTCTTATCAGCCCCAGCATTTT.

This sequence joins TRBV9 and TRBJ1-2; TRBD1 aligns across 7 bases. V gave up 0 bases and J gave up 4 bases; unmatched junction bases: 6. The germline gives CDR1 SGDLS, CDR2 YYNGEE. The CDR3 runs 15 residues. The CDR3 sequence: CASSVEGQTTYGYTF. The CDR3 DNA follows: TGTGCCAGCAGCGTAGAGGGACAGACAACCTATGGCTACACCTTC.

The CDR3 DNA reads TGTGCCTGGAGTGTACGCGGACATCTGAGGCTTGAGCAGTTCTTC. Protein: CAWSVRGHLRLEQFF. The chain combines TRBV30 with TRBJ2-1; tentatively, D is TRBD1 (5 bases). In germline, CDR1 is GTSNPN, CDR2 SVGIG (reference sequence). Trimming shortened V by 0 bases and J by 9 bases, and 18 bases separated the two germline ends. The CDR3 has 15 amino acids.

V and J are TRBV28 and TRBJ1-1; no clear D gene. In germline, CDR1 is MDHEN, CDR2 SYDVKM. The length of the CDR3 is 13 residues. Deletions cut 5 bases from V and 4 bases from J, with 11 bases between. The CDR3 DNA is TGTGCCAGCAGTCCAGGAGGCCTCACTGAAGCTTTCTTT. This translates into CASSPGGLTEAFF.

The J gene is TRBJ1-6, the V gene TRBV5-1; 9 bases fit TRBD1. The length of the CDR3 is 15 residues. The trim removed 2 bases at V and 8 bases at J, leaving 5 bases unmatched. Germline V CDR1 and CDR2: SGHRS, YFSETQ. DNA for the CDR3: TGCGCCAGCAGCTTAGAGGGACAGGGTGATTCACCCCTCCACTTT. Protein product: CASSLEGQGDSPLHF.

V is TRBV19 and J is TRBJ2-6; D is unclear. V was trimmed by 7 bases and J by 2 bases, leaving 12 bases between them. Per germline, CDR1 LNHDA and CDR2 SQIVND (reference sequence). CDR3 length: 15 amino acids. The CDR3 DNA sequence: TGTGCCAGTACCGCCCAGGCTGCTGGGGCCAACGTCCTGACTTTC. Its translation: CASTAQAAGANVLTF. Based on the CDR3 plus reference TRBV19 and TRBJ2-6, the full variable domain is DGGITQSPKYLFRKEGQNVTLSCEQNLNHDAMYWYRQDPGQGLRLIYYSQIVNDFQKGDIAEGYSVSREKKESFPLTVTSAQKNPTAFYLCASTAQAAGANVLTFGAGSRLTVL.

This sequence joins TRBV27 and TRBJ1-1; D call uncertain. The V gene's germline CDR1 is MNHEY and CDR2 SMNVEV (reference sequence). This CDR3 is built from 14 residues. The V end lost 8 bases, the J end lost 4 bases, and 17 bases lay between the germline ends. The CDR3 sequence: CASSTLGWFTEAFF. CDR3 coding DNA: TGTGCCAGCTCCACTCTGGGCTGGTTCACTGAAGCTTTCTTT.

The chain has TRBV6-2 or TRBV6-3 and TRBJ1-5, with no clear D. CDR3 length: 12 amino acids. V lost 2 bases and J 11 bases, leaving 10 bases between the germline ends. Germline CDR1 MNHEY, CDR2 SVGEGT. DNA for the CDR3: TGTGCCAGCAGTTACCCCGACACCGCCCAGCATTTT. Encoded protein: CASSYPDTAQHF.